This T cell receptor (beta chain) is drawn from a study of response to subunit inactivated influenza vaccine. Overall study results and limits: Each seasonal influenza vaccination, the authors suggested, recruits few new T cells.

TCRdb re-called the RT-PCR reads through MiXCR, storing one row per CDR3 protein. The sample consists of 860,000 or so distinct CDR3 sequences, 20% to 25% of them appearing once. As regards this clonotype: The antigen is undetermined.

CDR3 length: 12 amino acids. The germline CDR1 and CDR2 sequences are SGHTA and FQGNSA. V lost 5 bases to trimming and J lost 5 bases, with 6 bases between them. The source was PBMCs from blood, collected roughly 5 days after vaccination. This chain uses TRBV7-2 with TRBJ2-2; D is ambiguous. The TCR comes from a man aged 50-59 years who received an inactivated influenza vaccine. The CDR3 sequence is CASSRKTGELFF. The CDR3 DNA follows: TGTGCCAGCAGCAGGAAAACCGGGGAGCTGTTTTTT.